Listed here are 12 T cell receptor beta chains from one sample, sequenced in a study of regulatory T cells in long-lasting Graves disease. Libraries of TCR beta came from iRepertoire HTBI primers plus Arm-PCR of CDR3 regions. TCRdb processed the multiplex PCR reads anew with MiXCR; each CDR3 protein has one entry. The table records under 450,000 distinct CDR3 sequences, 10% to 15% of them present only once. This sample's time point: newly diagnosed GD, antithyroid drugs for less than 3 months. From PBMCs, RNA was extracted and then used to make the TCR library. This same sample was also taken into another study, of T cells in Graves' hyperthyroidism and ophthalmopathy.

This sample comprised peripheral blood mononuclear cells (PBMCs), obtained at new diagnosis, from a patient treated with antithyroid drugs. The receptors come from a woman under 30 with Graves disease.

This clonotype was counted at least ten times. The CDR3 spells CATSSPKAGRQETQYF. Here the CDR3 DNA reads TGTGCCACCAGTTCTCCGAAGGCGGGACGACAAGAGACCCAGTACTTC. The chain links TRBV24-1 to TRBJ2-5; D is possibly TRBD2 (6 bases). The V end lost 6 bases, the J end lost 2 bases, and 18 bases lay between the germline ends. The CDR3 is 16 amino acids. Germline assignment: CDR1 KGHDR and CDR2 SFDVKD.

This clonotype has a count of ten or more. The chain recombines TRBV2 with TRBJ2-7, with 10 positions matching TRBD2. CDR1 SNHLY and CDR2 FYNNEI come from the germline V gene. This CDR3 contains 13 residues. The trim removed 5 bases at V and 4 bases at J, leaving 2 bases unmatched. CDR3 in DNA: TGTGCCAGCAGTACTAGCGGGGTTTACGAGCAGTACGTC. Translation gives CASSTSGVYEQYV.

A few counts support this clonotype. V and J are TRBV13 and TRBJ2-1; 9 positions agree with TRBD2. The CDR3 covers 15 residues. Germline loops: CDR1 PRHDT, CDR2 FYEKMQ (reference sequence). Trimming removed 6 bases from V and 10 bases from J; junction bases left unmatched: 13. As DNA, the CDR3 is TGTGCCAGCAGGGCCACTAGCGGGTGGCGAGGGGAGCAGTTCTTC. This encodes CASRATSGWRGEQFF.

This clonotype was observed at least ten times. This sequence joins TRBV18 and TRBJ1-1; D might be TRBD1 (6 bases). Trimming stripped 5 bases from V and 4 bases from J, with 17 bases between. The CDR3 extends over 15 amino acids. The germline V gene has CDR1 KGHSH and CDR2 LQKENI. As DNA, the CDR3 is TGTGCCAGCTCAGCCGACTTATCAGGGGTCACTGAAGCTTTCTTT. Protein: CASSADLSGVTEAFF.

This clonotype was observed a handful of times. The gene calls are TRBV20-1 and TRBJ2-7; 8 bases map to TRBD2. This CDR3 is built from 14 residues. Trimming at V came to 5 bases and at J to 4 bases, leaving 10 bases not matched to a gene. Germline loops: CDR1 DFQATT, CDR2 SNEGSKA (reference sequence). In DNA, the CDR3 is TGCAGTGCTGGACCAGCGGGAGTAGGGTACGAGCAGTACTTC. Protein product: CSAGPAGVGYEQYF.

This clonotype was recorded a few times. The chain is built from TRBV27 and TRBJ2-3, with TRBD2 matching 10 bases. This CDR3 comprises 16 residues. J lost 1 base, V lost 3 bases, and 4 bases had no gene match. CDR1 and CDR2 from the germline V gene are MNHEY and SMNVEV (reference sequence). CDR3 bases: TGTGCCAGCAGTTTCTGGCTAGCGGGGGGCACAGATACGCAGTATTTT. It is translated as CASSFWLAGGTDTQYF.

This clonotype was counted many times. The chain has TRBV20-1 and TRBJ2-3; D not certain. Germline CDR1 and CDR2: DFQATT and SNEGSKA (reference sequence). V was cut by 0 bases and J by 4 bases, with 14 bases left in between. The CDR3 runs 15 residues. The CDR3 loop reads CSARDQPIFADTQYF. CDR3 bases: TGCAGTGCTAGAGATCAGCCTATCTTCGCAGATACGCAGTATTTT.

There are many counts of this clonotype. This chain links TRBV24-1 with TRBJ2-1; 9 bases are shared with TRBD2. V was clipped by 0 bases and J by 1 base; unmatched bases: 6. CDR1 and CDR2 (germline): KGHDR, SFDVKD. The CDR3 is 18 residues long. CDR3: CATSDLAGGIRSYNEQFF. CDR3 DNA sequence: TGTGCCACCAGTGATTTGGCGGGAGGGATTAGATCCTACAATGAGCAGTTCTTC.

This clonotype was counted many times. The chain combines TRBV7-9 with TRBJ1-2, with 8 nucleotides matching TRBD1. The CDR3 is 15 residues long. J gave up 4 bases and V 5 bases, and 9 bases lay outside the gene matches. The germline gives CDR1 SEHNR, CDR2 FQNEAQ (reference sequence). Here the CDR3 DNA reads TGTGCCAGCAGCCCCCTGGGACAGGCGGGCTATGGCTACACCTTC. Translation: CASSPLGQAGYGYTF.

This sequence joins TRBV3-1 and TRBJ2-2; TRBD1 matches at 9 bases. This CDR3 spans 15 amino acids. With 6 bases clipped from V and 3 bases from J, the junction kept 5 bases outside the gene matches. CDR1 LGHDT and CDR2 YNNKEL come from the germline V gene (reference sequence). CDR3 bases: TGTGCCAGCAGGTCGGGACAGGGTTACACCGGGGAGCTGTTTTTT. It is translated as CASRSGQGYTGELFF.

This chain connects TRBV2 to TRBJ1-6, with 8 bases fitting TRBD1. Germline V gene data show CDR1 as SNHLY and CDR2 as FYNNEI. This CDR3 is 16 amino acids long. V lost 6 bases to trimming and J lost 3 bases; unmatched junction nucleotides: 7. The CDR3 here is CASRVDRALYNSPLHF. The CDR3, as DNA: TGTGCCAGCAGGGTGGACAGGGCCCTCTATAATTCACCCCTCCACTTT.

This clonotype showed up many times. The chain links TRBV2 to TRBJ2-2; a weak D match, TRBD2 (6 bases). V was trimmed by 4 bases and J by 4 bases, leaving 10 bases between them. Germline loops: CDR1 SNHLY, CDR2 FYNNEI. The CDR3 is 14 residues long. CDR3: CASSGRVATGELFF. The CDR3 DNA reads TGTGCCAGCAGTGGGAGGGTGGCCACCGGGGAGCTGTTTTTT.